Listed below are T cell receptor beta chains from one sample, sequenced in a study of cytomegalovirus exposure and HLA in healthy donors. Assay: immunoSEQ multiplex PCR; the TCRdb copy retains only in-frame clones and omits some. The sample yields approximately 65,000 clones, approximately 70% seen once. The sample was PBMCs. Source of these receptors: a man in his forties or fifties in good health and CMV-seropositive. The CDR3 runs from the conserved cysteine through the conserved F or W. Fields, in order: clone size, V gene, D gene, J gene, CDR3 protein, CDR3 DNA. The D gene is left open where the match is weak. Size values are once, few and many counts, or a class for expanded clones, and some rows have none.

clone size: NA
V gene: TRBV6-1
D gene: NA
J gene: TRBJ1-5
CDR3 protein: CASSESLRNQPQHF
CDR3 DNA: TGTGCCAGCAGTGAATCACTGCGCAATCAGCCCCAGCATTTT

clone size: few
V gene: TRBV5-1
D gene: TRBD1
J gene: TRBJ1-1
CDR3 protein: CASSLEGAGTEAFF
CDR3 DNA: TGCGCCAGCAGCTTGGAGGGGGCCGGCACTGAAGCTTTCTTT

clone size: NA
V gene: TRBV7-3
D gene: NA
J gene: TRBJ1-2
CDR3 protein: CASSDRQKGSAYGYTF
CDR3 DNA: TGTGCCAGCAGCGACCGACAGAAGGGGTCTGCCTATGGCTACACCTTC

clone size: NA
V gene: TRBV15
D gene: NA
J gene: TRBJ2-3
CDR3 protein: CATSRDIDTQYF
CDR3 DNA: TGTGCCACCAGCAGAGATATCGATACGCAGTATTTT

clone size: NA
V gene: TRBV9
D gene: TRBD2
J gene: TRBJ2-3
CDR3 protein: CASSSGRARTDTQYF
CDR3 DNA: TGTGCCAGCAGTAGCGGGAGGGCCCGAACAGATACGCAGTATTTT

clone size: NA
V gene: TRBV2
D gene: NA
J gene: TRBJ1-2
CDR3 protein: CASRAGHGYTF
CDR3 DNA: TGTGCCAGCAGGGCAGGGCATGGCTACACCTTC

clone size: few
V gene: TRBV19
D gene: NA
J gene: TRBJ1-2
CDR3 protein: CASTPSRGYGYTF
CDR3 DNA: TGTGCCAGTACTCCCAGCAGGGGCTATGGCTACACCTTC

clone size: once
V gene: TRBV30
D gene: NA
J gene: TRBJ2-7
CDR3 protein: CACLQGGFNEQYF
CDR3 DNA: TGTGCCTGCCTGCAGGGGGGCTTCAACGAGCAGTACTTC

clone size: once
V gene: TRBV7-9
D gene: TRBD1
J gene: TRBJ2-5
CDR3 protein: CASSPDRVNQETQYF
CDR3 DNA: TGTGCCAGCAGTCCGGACAGGGTTAACCAAGAGACCCAGTACTTC

clone size: NA
V gene: TRBV15
D gene: NA
J gene: TRBJ2-6
CDR3 protein: CATSRDRAGANVLTF
CDR3 DNA: TGTGCCACCAGCAGAGACCGGGCTGGGGCCAACGTCCTGACTTTC

clone size: NA
V gene: TRBV4-3
D gene: TRBD2
J gene: TRBJ2-5
CDR3 protein: CASSQGPGGAETQYF
CDR3 DNA: TGCGCCAGCAGCCAAGGACCCGGGGGGGCTGAGACCCAGTACTTC

clone size: NA
V gene: TRBV29-1
D gene: NA
J gene: TRBJ2-3
CDR3 protein: CSVGHRDTDTQYF
CDR3 DNA: TGCAGCGTTGGCCACAGGGACACAGATACGCAGTATTTT

clone size: few
V gene: TRBV6-1
D gene: NA
J gene: TRBJ2-2
CDR3 protein: CASSEQGGNTGELFF
CDR3 DNA: TGTGCCAGCAGTGAACAGGGGGGGAACACCGGGGAGCTGTTTTTT

clone size: NA
V gene: TRBV2
D gene: TRBD1
J gene: TRBJ2-7
CDR3 protein: CASSVGQSYEQYF
CDR3 DNA: TGTGCCAGCAGTGTGGGACAGAGCTACGAGCAGTACTTC

clone size: few
V gene: TRBV7-9
D gene: NA
J gene: TRBJ2-7
CDR3 protein: CASSLTPQQGSYEQYF
CDR3 DNA: TGTGCCAGCAGCCTGACCCCGCAACAGGGCAGCTACGAGCAGTACTTC

clone size: NA
V gene: TRBV7-2
D gene: TRBD1
J gene: TRBJ2-5
CDR3 protein: CASSPGTVKETQYF
CDR3 DNA: TGTGCCAGCAGCCCCGGGACAGTGAAAGAGACCCAGTACTTC

clone size: NA
V gene: TRBV7-9
D gene: NA
J gene: TRBJ2-7
CDR3 protein: CASTKQLATMKDEQYF
CDR3 DNA: TGTGCCAGCACCAAACAGTTGGCCACAATGAAAGACGAGCAGTACTTC

clone size: NA
V gene: TRBV7-2
D gene: TRBD1
J gene: TRBJ2-3
CDR3 protein: CASSLGTGTADTQYF
CDR3 DNA: TGTGCCAGCAGCTTAGGGACAGGGACGGCAGATACGCAGTATTTT

clone size: NA
V gene: TRBV29-1
D gene: TRBD1
J gene: TRBJ2-1
CDR3 protein: CSVEEDRAYNEQFF
CDR3 DNA: TGCAGCGTTGAAGAGGACAGGGCTTACAATGAGCAGTTCTTC

clone size: NA
V gene: TRBV7-2
D gene: TRBD2
J gene: TRBJ2-5
CDR3 protein: CASTGGGAKETQYF
CDR3 DNA: TGTGCCAGCACGGGGGGAGGGGCGAAAGAGACCCAGTACTTC

clone size: NA
V gene: TRBV29-1
D gene: TRBD2
J gene: TRBJ2-5
CDR3 protein: CSVVGPGLEKETQYF
CDR3 DNA: TGCAGCGTTGTCGGACCGGGACTAGAGAAAGAGACCCAGTACTTC

clone size: once
V gene: TRBV15
D gene: TRBD2
J gene: TRBJ2-1
CDR3 protein: CATSRVREGQVEQFF
CDR3 DNA: TGTGCCACCAGCAGAGTGCGGGAGGGCCAAGTTGAGCAGTTCTTC

clone size: NA
V gene: TRBV4-3
D gene: NA
J gene: TRBJ1-1
CDR3 protein: CASSQDWGGIVNTEAFF
CDR3 DNA: TGCGCCAGCAGCCAAGATTGGGGGGGCATCGTGAACACTGAAGCTTTCTTT

clone size: NA
V gene: TRBV6-1
D gene: TRBD1
J gene: TRBJ2-1
CDR3 protein: CASRDRALNEQFF
CDR3 DNA: TGTGCCAGCAGAGACAGGGCCCTCAATGAGCAGTTCTTC

clone size: NA
V gene: TRBV7-9
D gene: NA
J gene: TRBJ1-4
CDR3 protein: CASSGVDNEKLFF
CDR3 DNA: TGTGCCAGCTCTGGAGTCGATAATGAAAAACTGTTTTTT

clone size: NA
V gene: TRBV21-1
D gene: NA
J gene: TRBJ2-3
CDR3 protein: CASSPAGGASTDTQYF
CDR3 DNA: TGTGCCAGCAGCCCCGCGGGGGGCGCTAGCACAGATACGCAGTATTTT

clone size: few
V gene: TRBV7-2
D gene: NA
J gene: TRBJ1-1
CDR3 protein: CASSLDLGSVNTEAFF
CDR3 DNA: TGTGCCAGCAGCTTAGATCTCGGTAGTGTGAACACTGAAGCTTTCTTT

clone size: NA
V gene: TRBV18
D gene: TRBD2
J gene: TRBJ2-1
CDR3 protein: CASQGLAGHEQFF
CDR3 DNA: TGTGCCAGTCAAGGACTAGCGGGACATGAGCAGTTCTTC

clone size: NA
V gene: TRBV6-1
D gene: TRBD1
J gene: TRBJ2-7
CDR3 protein: CASSSGQARNEQYF
CDR3 DNA: TGTGCCAGCAGCTCCGGACAGGCGCGCAACGAGCAGTACTTC

clone size: NA
V gene: TRBV6-6
D gene: NA
J gene: TRBJ2-5
CDR3 protein: CASSPQETQYF
CDR3 DNA: TGTGCCAGCAGCCCACAAGAGACCCAGTACTTC

clone size: NA
V gene: TRBV6-1
D gene: TRBD1
J gene: TRBJ1-1
CDR3 protein: CASRPPGTGTEAFF
CDR3 DNA: TGTGCCAGCAGGCCGCCGGGGACAGGCACTGAAGCTTTCTTT

clone size: NA
V gene: TRBV5-1
D gene: NA
J gene: TRBJ2-1
CDR3 protein: CASSLARTSYNEQFF
CDR3 DNA: TGCGCCAGCAGCTTGGCTCGAACTAGTTACAATGAGCAGTTCTTC

clone size: few
V gene: TRBV29-1
D gene: NA
J gene: TRBJ2-1
CDR3 protein: CSVEEQGIFSSYNEQFF
CDR3 DNA: TGCAGCGTTGAGGAACAGGGAATCTTCAGCTCCTACAATGAGCAGTTCTTC

clone size: NA
V gene: TRBV7-2
D gene: TRBD2
J gene: TRBJ2-3
CDR3 protein: CASSFSGRSTDTQYF
CDR3 DNA: TGTGCCAGCAGCTTTAGCGGGAGGTCCACAGATACGCAGTATTTT

clone size: NA
V gene: TRBV10-2
D gene: TRBD2
J gene: TRBJ2-5
CDR3 protein: CASKRGVQETQYF
CDR3 DNA: TGCGCCAGCAAACGGGGGGTACAAGAGACCCAGTACTTC

clone size: NA
V gene: TRBV4-2
D gene: TRBD1
J gene: TRBJ1-1
CDR3 protein: CASSRGQGNTEAFF
CDR3 DNA: TGTGCCAGCAGCAGAGGACAGGGGAACACTGAAGCTTTCTTT

clone size: NA
V gene: TRBV14
D gene: NA
J gene: TRBJ2-6
CDR3 protein: CASSQKTIHSSGANVLTF
CDR3 DNA: TGTGCCAGCAGCCAAAAGACTATTCACAGCTCTGGGGCCAACGTCCTGACTTTC

clone size: NA
V gene: TRBV6-4
D gene: NA
J gene: TRBJ2-7
CDR3 protein: CASSDRRFRYEQYF
CDR3 DNA: TGTGCCAGCAGTGACCGCCGGTTTCGCTACGAGCAGTACTTC

clone size: NA
V gene: TRBV9
D gene: NA
J gene: TRBJ2-1
CDR3 protein: CASSFHTVPGLLNNEQFF
CDR3 DNA: TGTGCCAGCAGCTTCCACACCGTCCCGGGACTGCTGAACAATGAGCAGTTCTTC

clone size: NA
V gene: TRBV7-6
D gene: TRBD2
J gene: TRBJ2-2
CDR3 protein: CASSSPTGGPGTGELFF
CDR3 DNA: TGTGCCAGCAGCTCCCCCACGGGAGGGCCGGGCACCGGGGAGCTGTTTTTT

clone size: NA
V gene: TRBV30
D gene: TRBD2
J gene: TRBJ2-6
CDR3 protein: CAWSLLAGGPGANVLTF
CDR3 DNA: TGTGCCTGGAGTCTACTAGCGGGGGGGCCGGGGGCCAACGTCCTGACTTTC

clone size: few
V gene: TRBV10-3
D gene: NA
J gene: TRBJ2-5
CDR3 protein: CAISETPEETQYF
CDR3 DNA: TGTGCCATCAGTGAGACTCCTGAAGAGACCCAGTACTTC

clone size: NA
V gene: TRBV7-2
D gene: TRBD1
J gene: TRBJ2-7
CDR3 protein: CASSSGQGSNEQYF
CDR3 DNA: TGTGCCAGCAGCTCGGGACAGGGGTCCAACGAGCAGTACTTC

clone size: NA
V gene: TRBV5-1
D gene: NA
J gene: TRBJ2-5
CDR3 protein: CASSLVTEETQYF
CDR3 DNA: TGCGCCAGCAGCTTGGTCACGGAAGAGACCCAGTACTTC

clone size: NA
V gene: TRBV7-9
D gene: TRBD2
J gene: TRBJ2-1
CDR3 protein: CSSSLVGLAGLNEQFF
CDR3 DNA: TGTTCCAGCAGCCTAGTTGGACTAGCGGGCCTCAATGAGCAGTTCTTC

clone size: NA
V gene: TRBV13
D gene: TRBD2
J gene: TRBJ2-5
CDR3 protein: CASSPPTSGGQETQYF
CDR3 DNA: TGTGCCAGCAGCCCGCCGACTAGCGGGGGACAAGAGACCCAGTACTTC

clone size: once
V gene: TRBV7-3
D gene: NA
J gene: TRBJ1-1
CDR3 protein: CASSWQGGNTEAFF
CDR3 DNA: TGTGCCAGCAGCTGGCAGGGTGGGAACACTGAAGCTTTCTTT

clone size: NA
V gene: TRBV30
D gene: NA
J gene: TRBJ1-1
CDR3 protein: CAWSFSAEAFF
CDR3 DNA: TGTGCCTGGAGTTTCTCTGCTGAAGCTTTCTTT

clone size: NA
V gene: TRBV19
D gene: NA
J gene: TRBJ2-3
CDR3 protein: CASTEGAALDTQYF
CDR3 DNA: TGTGCCAGTACGGAGGGGGCCGCTCTAGATACGCAGTATTTT

clone size: NA
V gene: TRBV29-1
D gene: TRBD2
J gene: TRBJ2-5
CDR3 protein: CSVGGWTSAQETPYF
CDR3 DNA: TGCAGCGTTGGGGGGTGGACTAGTGCTCAAGAGACCCCGTACTTC

clone size: NA
V gene: TRBV4-3
D gene: TRBD1
J gene: TRBJ1-2
CDR3 protein: CASSLTTGGEGYTF
CDR3 DNA: TGCGCCAGCAGCCTAACGACAGGGGGCGAGGGCTACACCTTC

clone size: NA
V gene: TRBV2
D gene: TRBD2
J gene: TRBJ2-5
CDR3 protein: CASSAGLAGETQYF
CDR3 DNA: TGTGCCAGCAGTGCGGGACTAGCGGGAGAGACCCAGTACTTC

clone size: few
V gene: TRBV11-2
D gene: TRBD2
J gene: TRBJ2-1
CDR3 protein: CASIPSTSGYNEQFF
CDR3 DNA: TGTGCCAGCATCCCCTCGACTAGCGGTTACAATGAGCAGTTCTTC

clone size: few
V gene: TRBV15
D gene: NA
J gene: TRBJ2-7
CDR3 protein: CATSRDLATGVYEQYF
CDR3 DNA: TGTGCCACCAGCAGAGATCTCGCGACAGGTGTCTACGAGCAGTACTTC

clone size: NA
V gene: TRBV5-1
D gene: NA
J gene: TRBJ1-2
CDR3 protein: CASSQIQGNYGYTF
CDR3 DNA: TGCGCCAGCAGCCAGATTCAGGGGAACTATGGCTACACCTTC

clone size: NA
V gene: TRBV4-3
D gene: TRBD2
J gene: TRBJ2-5
CDR3 protein: CASSYRLAGAAETQYF
CDR3 DNA: TGCGCCAGCAGCTACCGATTAGCGGGAGCCGCGGAGACCCAGTACTTC

clone size: NA
V gene: TRBV7-2
D gene: NA
J gene: TRBJ2-1
CDR3 protein: CASSFWSPGYIYNEQFF
CDR3 DNA: TGTGCCAGCAGCTTTTGGTCTCCGGGGTATATATACAATGAGCAGTTCTTC